Listed below are T cell receptor beta chains from one sample, sequenced in a study of T cell responses to AZD1222 COVID-19 vaccine. Assay used: immunoSEQ multiplex PCR; TCRdb lists only in-frame clones, some missing. The data show around 120,000 clones, more than 85% seen once. The specimen comprised peripheral blood, sampled on day 0 of AZD1222 vaccination. These receptors originate from an adult in good health. The CDR3 runs from the conserved cysteine through the conserved F or W. A D gene is named only where the DNA matches it firmly. Size is stated for part of the rows, as once, few or many counts, or as a class when the clone is expanded.

D gene	V gene	clone size	J gene	CDR3 protein	CDR3 DNA
-	TRBV12-3/TRBV12-4	-	TRBJ2-1	CASSTQGYEQFF	TGTGCCAGCAGTACCCAGGGTTATGAGCAGTTCTTC
-	TRBV3-1/TRBV3-2	few	TRBJ1-2	CASSFGTAYGYTF	TGTGCCAGCAGCTTCGGGACGGCGTATGGCTACACCTTC
-	TRBV18	-	TRBJ1-1	CASSTGISEAFF	TGTGCCAGCTCGACTGGAATTTCCGAAGCTTTCTTT
-	TRBV18	once	TRBJ2-6	CASSPSLGGANVLTF	TGTGCCAGCTCACCTAGCTTGGGTGGGGCCAACGTCCTGACTTTC
-	TRBV3-1/TRBV3-2	-	TRBJ2-1	CASSRRPRSSYNEQFF	TGTGCCAGCAGCCGTCGACCGAGGAGCTCCTACAATGAGCAGTTCTTC
-	TRBV5-1	-	TRBJ2-2	CASSLVSGGGGELFF	TGCGCCAGCAGCTTGGTTTCCGGAGGGGGCGGGGAGCTGTTTTTT
-	TRBV5-4	-	TRBJ2-7	CASSQEYEQYF	TGTGCCAGCAGCCAAGAATACGAGCAGTACTTC
-	TRBV12-3/TRBV12-4	-	TRBJ1-5	CASSLDSRGPQHF	TGTGCCAGCAGTTTGGACAGCCGCGGGCCCCAGCATTTT
TRBD2	TRBV11-3	-	TRBJ2-1	CASSLGSGADEQFF	TGTGCCAGCAGCTTAGGTAGCGGGGCGGATGAGCAGTTCTTC
-	TRBV27	few	TRBJ1-5	CASSLMGNQPQHF	TGTGCCAGCAGTTTGATGGGGAATCAGCCCCAGCATTTT
TRBD2	TRBV7-2	-	TRBJ2-1	CAREGLGNEQFF	TGTGCCAGGGAGGGACTAGGCAATGAGCAGTTCTTC
-	TRBV19	-	TRBJ1-2	CASSMPSASYGYTF	TGTGCCAGTAGTATGCCTAGTGCGAGCTATGGCTACACCTTC
-	TRBV16	-	TRBJ2-7	CASSQLNSREQYF	TGTGCCAGCAGCCAATTGAACAGCAGGGAGCAGTACTTC
-	TRBV28	-	TRBJ1-3	CASGGVTAGNTIYF	TGTGCCAGCGGGGGAGTTACCGCTGGAAACACCATATATTTT
-	TRBV12-3/TRBV12-4	-	TRBJ1-3	CASSRMRNTIYF	TGTGCCAGCAGCCGTATGCGGAACACCATATATTTT
-	TRBV27	-	TRBJ2-1	CASSLRPTSYEQFF	TGTGCCAGCAGTTTACGCCCAACTAGCTATGAGCAGTTCTTC
-	TRBV6-5	once	TRBJ2-5	CASARQVGETQYF	TGTGCCAGCGCAAGGCAGGTGGGAGAGACCCAGTACTTC
TRBD1	TRBV6-5	-	TRBJ1-2	CASSQTGSYGYTF	TGTGCCAGCAGTCAGACAGGGTCCTATGGCTACACCTTC
-	TRBV6-6	-	TRBJ1-3	CASSRMRDGGNTIYF	TGTGCCAGCAGTCGAATGAGGGATGGAGGAAACACCATATATTTT
-	TRBV14	-	TRBJ1-1	CASSQAGYTEAFF	TGTGCCAGCAGCCAAGCAGGGTACACTGAAGCTTTCTTT
-	TRBV7-3	-	TRBJ2-5	CASSSDGGTQYF	TGTGCCAGCAGCTCGGACGGGGGGACCCAGTACTTC
-	TRBV7-8	-	TRBJ1-1	CASSLRQVAGMNTEAFF	TGTGCCAGCAGCTTACGACAGGTGGCGGGCATGAACACTGAAGCTTTCTTT
TRBD1	TRBV30	-	TRBJ2-5	CAWSEDRGETQYF	TGTGCCTGGAGTGAGGACAGGGGAGAGACCCAGTACTTC
-	TRBV28	-	TRBJ2-5	CASSLYRYSGGTPQETQYF	TGTGCCAGCAGTTTATATAGGTATTCGGGGGGCACCCCCCAAGAGACCCAGTACTTC
TRBD1	TRBV7-8	-	TRBJ2-7	CASSLGQVLYEQYF	TGTGCCAGCAGCCTTGGACAGGTTCTCTACGAGCAGTACTTC
-	TRBV5-1	-	TRBJ2-1	CASSLQILKNEQFF	TGCGCCAGCAGCCTACAAATTCTGAAGAATGAGCAGTTCTTC
-	TRBV24-1	-	TRBJ1-5	CATSDNKGNQPQHF	TGTGCCACCAGTGATAATAAAGGCAATCAGCCCCAGCATTTT
TRBD1	TRBV20-1	-	TRBJ1-1	CSASYRVGDRDF	TGCAGTGCTAGTTATCGGGTGGGTGACAGGGACTTT
-	TRBV19	-	TRBJ2-1	CASNPGTGEQFF	TGTGCCAGTAACCCCGGGACTGGGGAGCAGTTCTTC
TRBD1	TRBV19	-	TRBJ2-7	CASSQGQNSYEQYF	TGTGCCAGTAGCCAGGGACAGAACTCCTACGAGCAGTACTTC
TRBD1	TRBV30	-	TRBJ1-5	CAWSTGTGGNQPQHF	TGTGCCTGGAGTACCGGGACAGGGGGCAATCAGCCCCAGCATTTT
TRBD1	TRBV23-1	-	TRBJ2-3	CASQGGRSTDTQYF	TGCGCCTCTCAAGGGGGCAGGAGCACAGATACGCAGTATTTT
TRBD1	TRBV29-1	once	TRBJ2-7	CSVGDRVGEQYF	TGCAGCGTTGGAGACAGGGTTGGCGAGCAGTACTTC
-	TRBV15	once	TRBJ1-2	CATKAGEFYGYTF	TGTGCCACCAAAGCAGGAGAATTCTATGGCTACACCTTC
TRBD1	TRBV6-5	-	TRBJ1-5	CASSYRGSNQPQHF	TGTGCCAGCAGCTACAGGGGGAGCAATCAGCCCCAGCATTTT
TRBD1	TRBV6-5	-	TRBJ1-1	CASTRDRGAVAEAFF	TGTGCCAGCACTCGGGACAGGGGGGCAGTGGCTGAAGCTTTCTTT
TRBD1	TRBV29-1	-	TRBJ2-7	CSVANRGFGGEQYF	TGCAGCGTCGCCAACAGGGGTTTCGGCGGCGAGCAGTACTTC
TRBD1	TRBV9	once	TRBJ1-4	CASSPDRGPRGKLFF	TGTGCCAGCAGCCCCGACAGGGGGCCAAGGGGAAAACTGTTTTTT